The rows below give T cell receptor beta chains drawn from one sample of a study of T cells after yellow fever vaccination. MiXCR, applied by TCRdb to the 5' RACE reads, yields one record per CDR3 protein. The data show a few hundred thousand distinct CDR3 sequences, about 7.1% seen once. The sequences come from CD4+ T cells sorted from PBMCs, collected 15 days after the yellow fever booster vaccination. The receptor set was obtained from a man aged 25 to 40 who received the YFV17D yellow fever vaccine. The CDR3 runs from the conserved cysteine through the conserved F or W. D genes are given only for firm matches. For some rows the clone size is stated as once, few or many, or as a class when expanded; others skip it.

>TRBJ2-3|NA|TRBV7-6|15|TRBD2
CASSARGDRTDTQYF
TGTGCCAGCAGCGCCCGGGGGGATAGGACAGATACGCAGTATTTT
>TRBJ2-2|NA|TRBV29-1|16|TRBD2
CSVWGLAGEGTGELFF
TGCAGCGTTTGGGGACTAGCGGGAGAGGGTACCGGGGAGCTGTTTTTT
>TRBJ2-1|many|TRBV10-3|16|NA
CASTSGERSSYNEQFF
TGTGCCTCTACTTCGGGAGAAAGGAGCTCCTACAATGAGCAGTTCTTC
>TRBJ2-1|many|TRBV6-1|13|NA
CASSPLGRDEQFF
TGTGCCAGCAGTCCCCTAGGTAGGGATGAGCAGTTCTTC
>TRBJ2-7|NA|TRBV5-1|14|TRBD2
CASSLGGSMNEQYF
TGCGCCAGCAGCTTGGGCGGGAGTATGAACGAGCAGTACTTC
>TRBJ1-1|NA|TRBV6-2/TRBV6-3|12|NA
CATGEGNTEAFF
TGTGCGACCGGAGAGGGGAACACTGAAGCTTTCTTT
>TRBJ2-4|many|TRBV20-1|12|NA
CSAGEFTDIQYF
TGCAGTGCTGGGGAATTTACGGACATTCAGTACTTC
>TRBJ2-4|many|TRBV7-2|13|NA
CASSPFGGNIQYF
TGTGCCAGCAGCCCCTTTGGGGGAAACATTCAGTACTTC
>TRBJ2-7|many|TRBV20-1|16|TRBD2
CSASPIPSGRRYEQYF
TGCAGTGCTAGCCCCATACCTAGCGGGAGGCGGTACGAGCAGTACTTC
>TRBJ2-7|few|TRBV6-1|14|NA
CASIGGTETYEQYF
TGTGCCAGCATCGGGGGGACAGAAACGTACGAGCAGTACTTC
>TRBJ2-4|few|TRBV3-1|13|NA
CASSQGQSNIQYF
TGTGCCAGCAGCCAAGGGCAGTCGAACATTCAGTACTTC
>TRBJ2-1|few|TRBV20-1|15|TRBD2
CSARDGTRDNNEQFF
TGCAGTGCTAGGGACGGGACTAGAGATAACAATGAGCAGTTCTTC
>TRBJ2-7|few|TRBV13|14|NA
CASSLYRGRYEQYF
TGTGCCAGCAGCTTATACAGAGGCCGCTACGAGCAGTACTTC
>TRBJ2-5|few|TRBV5-4|16|TRBD2
CASSLRGGLGQETQYF
TGTGCCAGCAGCTTGCGGGGAGGGTTGGGACAAGAGACCCAGTACTTC
>TRBJ2-1|NA|TRBV4-3|13|NA
CASSQVAYNEQFF
TGCGCCAGCAGCCAAGTTGCGTACAATGAGCAGTTCTTC
>TRBJ2-3|many|TRBV5-4|15|TRBD2
CASSLRLADTDTQYF
TGTGCCAGCAGCTTGAGACTAGCGGACACAGATACGCAGTATTTT
>TRBJ2-7|many|TRBV7-8|14|NA
CASRRTEYNYEQYF
TGTGCCAGCAGGCGGACAGAATACAACTACGAGCAGTACTTC
>TRBJ2-5|few|TRBV15|18|TRBD2
CATSRGLAGKWVQETQYF
TGTGCCACCAGCAGAGGACTAGCGGGGAAGTGGGTACAAGAGACCCAGTACTTC
>TRBJ1-2|many|TRBV4-2|15|TRBD1
CASSQEAGGNYGYTF
TGTGCCAGCAGCCAAGAAGCAGGGGGAAACTATGGCTACACCTTC
>TRBJ2-5|few|TRBV5-3|17|TRBD2
CARRKGLAGGHRETQYF
TGTGCCAGAAGGAAAGGACTAGCGGGAGGCCACCGGGAGACCCAGTACTTC
>TRBJ2-1|NA|TRBV5-5|16|TRBD2
CASSPRLAVSYNERFF
TGTGCCAGCAGCCCAAGACTAGCCGTTTCCTACAATGAGCGGTTCTTC
>TRBJ2-7|many|TRBV5-1|13|NA
CASSPGTIYEQYF
TGTGCCAGCTCACCCGGGACAATCTACGAGCAGTACTTC
>TRBJ2-7|few|TRBV7-9|14|NA
CASSSDFTTYEQYF
TGTGCCAGCAGCTCGGACTTTACGACCTACGAGCAGTACTTC
>TRBJ1-5|few|TRBV27|16|NA
CASSLSLTLSNQPQHF
TGTGCCAGCAGTTTATCCCTAACCCTTAGCAATCAGCCCCAGCATTTT
>TRBJ2-2|NA|TRBV23-1|19|NA
CASISTSCGRAENTGELFF
TGCGCCAGCATTTCAACCTCCTGCGGGCGGGCAGAGAACACCGGGGAGCTGTTTTTT
>TRBJ2-1|many|TRBV5-6|12|NA
CASSPPDNEQFF
TGTGCCAGCAGCCCGCCGGACAATGAGCAGTTCTTC
>TRBJ2-3|many|TRBV20-1|16|NA
CSARDPTHRNYDTQYF
TGCAGTGCTAGAGATCCGACCCACCGCAATTACGATACGCAGTATTTT
>TRBJ1-5|many|TRBV6-5|14|NA
CASSYSGRDQPQHF
TGTGCCAGCAGTTACTCAGGCAGGGATCAGCCCCAGCATTTT